Many counts were recorded for the clone carrying this T cell receptor (beta chain). Its antigen is not known. This sample's time point: persistent/refractory GD, antithyroid drugs over 5 years with positive TRAb. PBMCs provided the RNA from which the TCR library was made. The sample belongs to a study of regulatory T cells in long-lasting Graves disease. Study-level points and caveats: The study examined only peripheral blood, not thyroid tissue. Few sampled subjects may have lowered accuracy. Persistent patients shared thousands of public clonotypes among themselves. Newly diagnosed patients shared fewer, at under 1,000.

Assembly of TCR beta libraries relied on iRepertoire HTBI primers together with Arm-PCR of CDR3 regions. TCRdb passed the multiplex PCR reads through MiXCR, listing each CDR3 protein once. The sample has hundreds of thousands of distinct CDR3 sequences; under 25% are singletons. The specimen was peripheral blood mononuclear cells (PBMCs), collected when the disease was refractory, from a patient treated with antithyroid drugs. This clonotype was sampled from a female donor with Graves disease.

CDR3 DNA sequence: TGTGCCAGCAGCGGGCGGGAGGCACCAGAGACCCAGTACTTC. Translated, it gives CASSGREAPETQYF. This chain links TRBV3-1 with TRBJ2-5, with TRBD2 matching over 8 bases. Germline CDR1 and CDR2: LGHDT and YNNKEL (reference sequence). V trimming: 5 bases; J trimming: 4 bases; junction bases outside the gene matches: 6. The CDR3 totals 14 residues.